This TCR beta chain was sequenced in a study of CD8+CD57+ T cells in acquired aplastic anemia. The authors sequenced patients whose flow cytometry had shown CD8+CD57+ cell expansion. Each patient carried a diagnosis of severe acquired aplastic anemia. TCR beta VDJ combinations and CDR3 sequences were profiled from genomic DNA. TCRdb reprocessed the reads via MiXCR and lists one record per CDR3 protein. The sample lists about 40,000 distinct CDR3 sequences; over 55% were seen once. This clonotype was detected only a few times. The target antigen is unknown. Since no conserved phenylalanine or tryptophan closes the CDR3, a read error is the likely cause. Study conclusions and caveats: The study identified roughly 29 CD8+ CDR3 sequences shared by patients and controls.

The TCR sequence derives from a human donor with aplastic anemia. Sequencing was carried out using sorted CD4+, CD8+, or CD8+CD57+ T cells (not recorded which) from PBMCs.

The CDR3 sequence is CASSQAGQNTEAFS. The CDR3 DNA follows: TGTGCCAGCAGCCAAGCGGGACAGAACACTGAAGCTTTCTCT. The genes are TRBV7-8 and TRBJ1-1; weak D call: TRBD1 (6 bases). The V end was cut by 5 bases, the J end by 1 base, with 11 bases between. CDR3 length: 14 residues. The germline gives CDR1 SGHVS, CDR2 FQNEAQ.